These T cell receptor beta chains were read from a single sample in a study of T-cell reconstitution after alpha-beta-depleted transplantation in children. MiXCR was run by TCRdb on the PCR reads, yielding one entry per CDR3 protein. The data contain around 370,000 distinct CDR3 sequences, 15% to 20% of them singletons. This specimen was PBMCs, mostly from graft donor cells, taken 360 days after TCRalphabeta/CD19-depleted stem cell transplant. These receptors all come from a male patient under 10 years old who had a stem cell transplant for acute lymphoblastic leukemia, so the T cells may come from the graft donor. Both conserved end residues are part of each CDR3. Each record gives: D gene, CDR3 length, J gene, V gene, clone size, CDR3 DNA, CDR3 protein. The D gene is left open where the match is weak. Not every row has a clone size; where given, it reads once, few, many or a size class.

TRBD2,17,TRBJ2-1,TRBV27,few,TGTGCCAGCAGTTTATGGGCTAGCGGGAGGTTCTACAATGAGCAGTTCTTC,CASSLWASGRFYNEQFF
NA,15,TRBJ2-7,TRBV28,few,TGTGCCAGCAGTCCTCTCAACAGGAACTCCTACGAGCAGTACTTC,CASSPLNRNSYEQYF
NA,15,TRBJ1-5,TRBV6-5,few,TGTGCCAGCAGTTACCGGCAGGGCCAGGGTCAGCCCCAGCATTTT,CASSYRQGQGQPQHF
NA,15,TRBJ1-4,TRBV7-2,few,TGTGCCAGCAGCTTAGTCAGTAGGCTAAATGAAAAACTGTTTTTT,CASSLVSRLNEKLFF
TRBD2,14,TRBJ2-7,TRBV29-1,many,TGCAGCGTTGCTTGGAGAGGGAGGGCCTACGAGCAGTACTTC,CSVAWRGRAYEQYF
NA,14,TRBJ2-7,TRBV6-2/TRBV6-3,NA,TGTGCCAGCAGTTCCGCTGTGTCCCACTACGAGCAGTACTTC,CASSSAVSHYEQYF
NA,13,TRBJ2-7,TRBV4-1,few,TGCGCCAGCAGCCAAGGCCCCCTCTACGAGCAGTACTTC,CASSQGPLYEQYF
NA,15,TRBJ2-7,TRBV21-1,few,TGTGCCAGCAGCAAAGAGGGGACAGGTGGTCGCGAGCAGTACTTC,CASSKEGTGGREQYF
NA,13,TRBJ2-1,TRBV4-2,NA,TGTGCCAGCAGGGGGAATAATAACAATGAGCAGTTCTTC,CASRGNNNNEQFF
NA,14,TRBJ2-4,TRBV9,few,TGTGCCAGCAGCGTAGCAGGGGGGGGAAACATTCAGTACTTC,CASSVAGGGNIQYF
NA,16,TRBJ1-2,TRBV4-2,few,TGTGCCAGCAGCCAAGATCGTTTAACGACCCCCTATGGCTACACCTTC,CASSQDRLTTPYGYTF
NA,14,TRBJ2-1,TRBV29-1,many,TGCAGCTGGGAATTCGTCGGCTCCTTCAATGAGCAGTTCTTC,CSWEFVGSFNEQFF
NA,16,TRBJ2-1,TRBV12-3/TRBV12-4,many,TGTGCCAGCAGGCTTACGGGCCTGTTTAGGGGCGATGAGCAGTTCTTC,CASRLTGLFRGDEQFF
TRBD1,15,TRBJ2-7,TRBV4-3,NA,TGCGCCAGCAGCAACCGGGACAGCACAAGGTACGAGCAGTACTTC,CASSNRDSTRYEQYF
NA,15,TRBJ1-6,TRBV4-1,NA,TGCGCCAGCAGTCTACAGGGCATGGGGAATTCACCCCTCCACTTT,CASSLQGMGNSPLHF
NA,17,TRBJ2-6,TRBV25-1,NA,TGTGCCAGCAGTGAATGGGGGGTTCCATCTGGGGCCAACGTCCTGACTTTC,CASSEWGVPSGANVLTF
TRBD2,17,TRBJ2-3,TRBV10-2,NA,TGCGCCAGCAGTGCCCCCGGACTAGCGGGAGTTAAAGATACGCAGTATTTT,CASSAPGLAGVKDTQYF
NA,15,TRBJ2-7,TRBV11-1,NA,TGTGCCAGCAGCTTATCATCGGGGTTAACCTACGAGCAGTACTTC,CASSLSSGLTYEQYF
TRBD2,14,TRBJ2-1,TRBV24-1,few,TGTGCCATTTCGGCTAGCGGGAGTTCGTCTGAGCAGTTCTTC,CAISASGSSSEQFF
NA,13,TRBJ2-7,TRBV20-1,many,TGCAGTGCTAGCCCGGGACCAAGCTACGAGCAGTACTTC,CSASPGPSYEQYF
NA,16,TRBJ2-3,TRBV4-1,NA,TGCGCCAGCAGCCAAGAAGGCTATCTGGACACAGATACGCAGTATTTT,CASSQEGYLDTDTQYF
NA,14,TRBJ2-7,TRBV3-1,few,TGTGCCAGCAGCCAAGATATGTGGGCCTACGAGCAGTACTTC,CASSQDMWAYEQYF
NA,14,TRBJ1-4,TRBV5-6,NA,TGTGCCAGCAGCTTGGACACCTCTAATGAAAAACTGTTTTTT,CASSLDTSNEKLFF
TRBD2,16,TRBJ2-5,TRBV5-1,NA,TGCGCCAGCAGCTTGGGTCTAGCGGGTTTCCAAGAGACCCAGTACTTC,CASSLGLAGFQETQYF
TRBD2,14,TRBJ2-1,TRBV20-1,few,TGCAGTGCTAGCCCGTTTCCCCTAGCGGGAGAGTTGTTCTTC,CSASPFPLAGELFF
TRBD1,17,TRBJ2-4,TRBV25-1,NA,TGTGCCAGCAGTGGGACAGGGGCTGACACCCTGTCGAGCATTCAGTACTTC,CASSGTGADTLSSIQYF
TRBD2,16,TRBJ2-5,TRBV9,NA,TGTGCCAGCAGCGTAGCGGGACTAGCAGGTCAAGAGACCCAGTACTTC,CASSVAGLAGQETQYF
TRBD2,15,TRBJ2-3,TRBV5-1,many,TGCGCCAGCAGCTCGGGACTAGCGGGAGAAGATACGCAGTATTTT,CASSSGLAGEDTQYF
NA,15,TRBJ2-3,TRBV28,NA,TGTGCCAGCAGTCCACGGGGGACTGCCACAGATACGCAGTATTTT,CASSPRGTATDTQYF
NA,14,TRBJ2-1,TRBV12-5,NA,TGTGCTAGTGGTTTATTAGCGGAATACAATGAGCAGTTCTTC,CASGLLAEYNEQFF
NA,16,TRBJ2-7,TRBV21-1,NA,TGTGCCAGCAGCCCCCCCCGGGGGGATTTAGGCTACGAGCAGTACTTC,CASSPPRGDLGYEQYF
NA,14,TRBJ1-2,TRBV29-1,NA,TGCAGCGTTCCATGGTGGTCCGGAAACTATGGCTACACCTTC,CSVPWWSGNYGYTF
NA,14,TRBJ2-5,TRBV7-9,many,TGTGCCAGCAGCTTAACCGGGAGTCAAGAGACCCAGTACTTC,CASSLTGSQETQYF
NA,14,TRBJ2-5,TRBV5-1,few,TGCGCCAGCAGCTTGGAAGGGCATCAAGAGACCCAGTACTTC,CASSLEGHQETQYF
TRBD2,15,TRBJ2-5,TRBV24-1,NA,TGTGCCACCAGTGAACGTGGACTAGCAGGGGAGACCCAGTACTTC,CATSERGLAGETQYF
NA,13,TRBJ2-3,TRBV18,many,TGTGCCAGCTCACCACTATCAGGGGATACGCAGTATTTT,CASSPLSGDTQYF
TRBD1,16,TRBJ2-3,TRBV5-1,few,TGCGCCAGCAGCGGAATAACAGGGGCCAGAGGAGATACGCAGTATTTT,CASSGITGARGDTQYF
TRBD1,14,TRBJ2-7,TRBV5-1,NA,TGCGCCAGCAGCTTCACAGGGGCAACCTACGAGCAGTACTTC,CASSFTGATYEQYF
TRBD2,15,TRBJ2-1,TRBV11-2,many,TGTGCCAGCAGCTTAGAACTAGCGGGAGTCAATGAGCAGTTCTTC,CASSLELAGVNEQFF
NA,14,TRBJ2-5,TRBV4-1,NA,TGCGCCAGCAGCCAGCCCGGACGGAAAGAGACCCAGTACTTC,CASSQPGRKETQYF
TRBD2,14,TRBJ2-3,TRBV29-1,few,TGCAGCGTTGACGGACTAGCGAGCACAGATACGCAGTATTTT,CSVDGLASTDTQYF
TRBD1,15,TRBJ2-5,TRBV10-3,NA,TGTGCCATCAGTGAGACTAAAAGGGGGCTGGAGACCCAGTACTTC,CAISETKRGLETQYF
TRBD1,20,TRBJ2-7,TRBV4-1,NA,TGCGCCAGCAGCCAAGGAGGCCGTTGGGTTGGGGACAGGCCCTTCTACGAGCAGTACTTC,CASSQGGRWVGDRPFYEQYF
NA,12,TRBJ1-1,TRBV20-1,NA,TGCAGTGCTAGACGGTCCCGAACTGAAGCTTTCTTT,CSARRSRTEAFF
TRBD2,14,TRBJ2-5,TRBV5-1,many,TGCGCCAGCAGCTTAGCGGGAGCGGGGAGGACCCAGTACTTC,CASSLAGAGRTQYF
NA,18,TRBJ2-7,TRBV28,many,TGTGCCAGCAGTTCTTACCGTAACTCGGGACCCCCGAAGGACGAGCAGTACTTC,CASSSYRNSGPPKDEQYF
TRBD2,19,TRBJ2-1,TRBV4-3,NA,TGCGCCAGCAGCCAAGCAGCCGGGACTAGCGACGACTTCTACAATGAGCAGTTCTTC,CASSQAAGTSDDFYNEQFF
NA,15,TRBJ2-6,TRBV5-4,few,TGTGCCAGCAGGCAGCTCTTCGGTGGGGCCAACGTCCTGACTTTC,CASRQLFGGANVLTF
NA,13,TRBJ1-1,TRBV7-3,NA,TGTGCCAGCAGCTTGATGGAAAGCACTGAAGCTTTCTTT,CASSLMESTEAFF
NA,17,TRBJ2-1,TRBV3-1,NA,TGTGCCAGCAGCCAAGAACGAGGGGGGTTGACCTACAATGAGCAGTTCTTC,CASSQERGGLTYNEQFF
NA,14,TRBJ2-7,TRBV5-1,NA,TGCGCCAGCAGCTTGGGTTTGGAGACCTACGAGCAGTACTTC,CASSLGLETYEQYF
NA,12,TRBJ2-7,TRBV4-2,many,TGTGCCAGCAGCCAAGAAACGGGCGAGCAGTACTTC,CASSQETGEQYF
NA,14,TRBJ1-2,TRBV5-1,few,TGCGCCAGCAGTTTGGACGGCGGGTCTCTTGGCTACACCTTC,CASSLDGGSLGYTF
NA,17,TRBJ2-2,TRBV10-3,few,TGTGCCATCAGTGAGGACCAGGGAAGGCGGAACACCGGGGAGCTGTTTTTT,CAISEDQGRRNTGELFF